The subject of this entry is one TCR beta chain. Its antigen is as yet unknown. PCR employed 60 Vbeta and 13 Jbeta primers. The repertoire was sequenced with immunoSEQ multiplex PCR; TCRdb's copy has only in-frame clones and lacks some. The sample records roughly 60,000 clones, 75% to 85% being singletons. This sample is part of a study of cytomegalovirus exposure and HLA in healthy donors. About the research overall: Genotyping of roughly 400 donors showed that over 80% belonged to the Caucasian-associated ancestry cluster. General study points: Researchers reported that a few CMV-associated chains were confirmed in vitro as CMV antigen-specific. By a later analysis, the bulk of CMV-associated TCR beta chains appeared HLA-restricted.

The CDR3 is 15 residues long. CDR1 is SGHVS, CDR2 FQNEAQ, per germline. After removal of 5 bases from V and 1 base from J, the junction contained 8 bases not matched to a gene. The sequence was obtained from a man aged 25-45 years in good health and CMV-seronegative. The chain combines TRBV7-8 with TRBJ2-7, with 7 bases aligning to TRBD1. Sequencing was done on a sample of PBMCs. The CDR3 DNA is TGTGCCAGCAGCGCGCACCAGGGGGTGTCCTACGAGCAGTACTTC. Protein sequence: CASSAHQGVSYEQYF.